The sequence of this T cell receptor beta chain was determined in a study of T-cell reconstitution after alpha-beta-depleted transplantation in children. For TCRbeta, the library was prepared with unique molecular identifiers. MiXCR was run by TCRdb on the PCR reads, yielding one entry per CDR3 protein. The repertoire has a few hundred thousand distinct CDR3 sequences, roughly a tenth of them found once; the top ten carry about 5%. This clonotype was observed a few times. The germline gives CDR1 DFQATT, CDR2 SNEGSKA (reference sequence). V lost 2 bases, J lost 4 bases, and 18 bases lay in between. The CDR3 is 16 residues long.

The chain joins TRBV20-1 to TRBJ1-5; TRBD1 might be the D (6 bases). This sequence was found in a human donor who donated a stem cell graft to a child with SCID. The sample in question was PBMCs from the stem cell graft donor, obtained from the stem cell graft. The CDR3 DNA is TGCAGTGCTAGAACAGGGTTAAGTTGGGAGAATCAGCCCCAGCATTTT. It codes for CSARTGLSWENQPQHF.